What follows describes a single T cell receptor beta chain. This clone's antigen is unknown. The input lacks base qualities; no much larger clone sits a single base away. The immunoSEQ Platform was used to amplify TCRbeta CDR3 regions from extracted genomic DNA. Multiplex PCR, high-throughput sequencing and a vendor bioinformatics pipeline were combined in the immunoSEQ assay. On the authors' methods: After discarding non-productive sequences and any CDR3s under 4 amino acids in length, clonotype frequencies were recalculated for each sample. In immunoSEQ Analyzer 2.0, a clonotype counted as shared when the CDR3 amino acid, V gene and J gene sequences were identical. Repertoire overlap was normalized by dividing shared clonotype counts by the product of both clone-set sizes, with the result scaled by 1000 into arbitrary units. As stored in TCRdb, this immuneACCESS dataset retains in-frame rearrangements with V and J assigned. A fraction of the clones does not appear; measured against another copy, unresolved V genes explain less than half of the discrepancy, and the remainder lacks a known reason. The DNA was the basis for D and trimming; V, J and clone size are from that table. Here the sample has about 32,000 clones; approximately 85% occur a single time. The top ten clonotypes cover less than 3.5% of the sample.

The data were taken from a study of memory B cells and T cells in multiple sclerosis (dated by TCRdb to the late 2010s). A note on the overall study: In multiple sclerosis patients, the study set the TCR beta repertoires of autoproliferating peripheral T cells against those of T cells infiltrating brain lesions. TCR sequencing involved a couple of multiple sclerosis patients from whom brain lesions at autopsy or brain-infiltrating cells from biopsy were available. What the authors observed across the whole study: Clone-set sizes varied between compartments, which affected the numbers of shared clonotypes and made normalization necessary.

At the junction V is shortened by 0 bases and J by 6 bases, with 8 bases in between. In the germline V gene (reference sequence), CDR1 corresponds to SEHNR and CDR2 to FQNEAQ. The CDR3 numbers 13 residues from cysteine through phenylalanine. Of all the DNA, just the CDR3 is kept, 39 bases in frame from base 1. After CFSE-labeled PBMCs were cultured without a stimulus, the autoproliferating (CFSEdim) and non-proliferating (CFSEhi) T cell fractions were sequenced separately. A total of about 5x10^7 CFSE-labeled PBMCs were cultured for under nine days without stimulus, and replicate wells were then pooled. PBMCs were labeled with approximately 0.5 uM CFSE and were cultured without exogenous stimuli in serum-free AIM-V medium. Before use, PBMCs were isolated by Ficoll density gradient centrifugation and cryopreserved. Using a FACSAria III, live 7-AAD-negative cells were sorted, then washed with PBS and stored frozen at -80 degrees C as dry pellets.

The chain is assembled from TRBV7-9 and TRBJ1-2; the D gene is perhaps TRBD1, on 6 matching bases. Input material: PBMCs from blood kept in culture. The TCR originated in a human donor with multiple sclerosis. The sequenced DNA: TGTGCCAGCAGCTTAGCAGGGGGGGATGGCTACACCTTC. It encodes CASSLAGGDGYTF.